The 10 T cell receptor beta chains below come from one sample, sequenced in a study of cytomegalovirus exposure and HLA in healthy donors. Primers: 60 Vbeta forward and 13 Jbeta reverse. Sequencing used immunoSEQ multiplex PCR; TCRdb keeps in-frame clones, though not all of them. The table shows more than 90,000 clones, with approximately 70% occurring only once. The sequenced sample consisted of PBMCs. These receptors were taken from a woman aged 25 to 39 in good health and CMV-seronegative.

This chain joins TRBV27 and TRBJ2-7; D gene ambiguous. The CDR3 contains 14 residues. Trimming left V 5 bases short and J 4 bases short, with 15 bases between. The V gene's germline CDR1 is MNHEY and CDR2 SMNVEV (reference sequence). CDR3 sequence: CASSTPLTTYEQYF. The DNA of the CDR3 is TGTGCCAGCAGTACCCCCCTTACTACTTACGAGCAGTACTTC.

The J gene is TRBJ2-1, the V gene TRBV5-1; possible D gene TRBD2, 5 bases. The V gene's germline CDR1 is SGHRS and CDR2 YFSETQ. There are 13 residues in the CDR3. V lost 4 bases and J 7 bases, leaving 12 bases between the germline ends. CDR3 region: CASSGRTGNEQFF. CDR3 DNA sequence: TGCGCCAGCAGCGGCCGGACTGGGAATGAGCAGTTCTTC.

In this sample, this clone turned up a few times. CDR3 residues: CAIRSGTGETEAFF. CDR3 in DNA: TGTGCCATCAGGTCCGGGACAGGGGAAACTGAAGCTTTCTTT. The chain joins TRBV10-3 to TRBJ1-1, with 10 bases aligning to TRBD1. The germline gives CDR1 ENHRY, CDR2 SYGVKD. J gave up 5 bases and V 6 bases, and 6 bases lay outside the gene matches. There are 14 residues in the CDR3.

CDR3 sequence (DNA): TGCGCCAGCAGCTTGTTCAGCGGATTTCCCGGGGAGCTGTTTTTT. Translation gives CASSLFSGFPGELFF. The chain is built from TRBV5-1 and TRBJ2-2; D possibly corresponds to TRBD2 (5 bases). Trimming pared 1 base from V and 6 bases from J, leaving 13 bases between. The CDR3 totals 15 residues. Germline CDR1 and CDR2: SGHRS and YFSETQ. Drawing the rest from reference TRBV5-1 and TRBJ2-2, the complete variable domain is KAGVTQTPRYLIKTRGQQVTLSCSPISGHRSVSWYQQTPGQGLQFLFEYFSETQRNKGNFPGRFSGRQFSNSRSEMNVSTLELGDSALYLCASSLFSGFPGELFFGEGSRLTVL.

This clone was observed a handful of times. This chain uses TRBV7-2 with TRBJ1-4; maybe TRBD1 (5 bases). The CDR3 covers 16 residues. The germline V gene has CDR1 SGHTA and CDR2 FQGNSA. V lost 6 bases and J lost 4, with 18 bases in between. CDR3 DNA sequence: TGTGCCAGCAGTCGAGGAGGGGCTTATGGTAATGAAAAACTGTTTTTT. It specifies CASSRGGAYGNEKLFF. Filled out from reference TRBV7-2 and TRBJ1-4, the complete variable domain reads GAGVSQSPSNKVTEKGKDVELRCDPISGHTALYWYRQSLGQGLEFLIYFQGNSAPDKSGLPSDRFSAERTGGSVSTLTIQRTQQEDSAVYLCASSRGGAYGNEKLFFGSGTQLSVL.

The chain recombines TRBV28 with TRBJ1-5; possible D gene TRBD1, 5 bases. The CDR3 contains 14 residues. Germline CDR1 MDHEN, CDR2 SYDVKM. The V and J ends lost 8 bases and 2 bases respectively, with 13 bases between them. The DNA of the CDR3 is TGTGCCAGCGGCGGGACCCCTGGCAATCAGCCCCAGCATTTT. As protein: CASGGTPGNQPQHF.

This clone occurred a few times. The J gene is TRBJ1-1, the V gene TRBV19; D is possibly TRBD1 (6 bases). The CDR3 extends over 15 amino acids. CDR1 is LNHDA and CDR2 is SQIVND in the germline V gene (reference sequence). V was cut by 2 bases and J by 1 base, with 11 bases left in between. The CDR3: CASSITAGANTEAFF. In DNA, the CDR3 is TGTGCCAGTAGTATAACCGCAGGGGCGAACACTGAAGCTTTCTTT. Looking up the rest from reference TRBV19 and TRBJ1-1 gives the full variable domain: DGGITQSPKYLFRKEGQNVTLSCEQNLNHDAMYWYRQDPGQGLRLIYYSQIVNDFQKGDIAEGYSVSREKKESFPLTVTSAQKNPTAFYLCASSITAGANTEAFFGQGTRLTVV.

The chain joins TRBV4-3 to TRBJ1-6; perhaps TRBD1 as D (5 bases). V was shortened by 0 bases and J by 1 base, with 7 bases between the two germline ends. In germline, CDR1 is LGHNA, CDR2 YSLEER. The CDR3 is made up of 16 amino acids. This CDR3 reads CASSQEGGSYNSPLHF. In nucleotides, the CDR3 is TGCGCCAGCAGCCAAGAGGGGGGGTCCTATAATTCACCCCTCCACTTT.

This chain uses TRBV14 with TRBJ1-1; D is unclear. CDR3 length: 15 amino acids. The germline gives CDR1 SGHDN, CDR2 FVKESK. Trimming stripped 3 bases from V and 1 base from J, with 12 bases between. In nucleotides, the CDR3 is TGTGCCAGCAGCCACCAGTACGTTCCGAACACTGAAGCTTTCTTT. Its protein product is CASSHQYVPNTEAFF.

The rearrangement uses TRBV4-3 and TRBJ1-6; maybe TRBD1 (5 bases). V shed 0 bases and J shed 9 bases, with 9 bases lying between them. The CDR3 contains 14 residues. The germline V gene encodes CDR1 LGHNA and CDR2 YSLEER. CDR3 DNA sequence: TGCGCCAGCAGCCAAGACAGGGATTCTTCACCCCTCCACTTT. Its protein is CASSQDRDSSPLHF.